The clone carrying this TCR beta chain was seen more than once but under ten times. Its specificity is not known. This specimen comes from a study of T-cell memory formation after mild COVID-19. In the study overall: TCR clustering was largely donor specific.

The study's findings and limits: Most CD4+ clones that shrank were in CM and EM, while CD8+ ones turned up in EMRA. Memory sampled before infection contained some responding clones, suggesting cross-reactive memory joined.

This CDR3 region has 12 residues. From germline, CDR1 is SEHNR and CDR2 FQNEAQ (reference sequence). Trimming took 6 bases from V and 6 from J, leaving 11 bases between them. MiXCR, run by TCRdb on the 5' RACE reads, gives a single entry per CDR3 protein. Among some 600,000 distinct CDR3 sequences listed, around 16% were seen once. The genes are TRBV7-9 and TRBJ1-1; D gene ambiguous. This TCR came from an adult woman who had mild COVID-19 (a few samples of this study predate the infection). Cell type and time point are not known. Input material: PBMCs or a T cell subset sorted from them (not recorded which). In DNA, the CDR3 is TGTGCCAGCAGGAGAGGGTCAGCTGAAGCTTTCTTT. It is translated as CASRRGSAEAFF.